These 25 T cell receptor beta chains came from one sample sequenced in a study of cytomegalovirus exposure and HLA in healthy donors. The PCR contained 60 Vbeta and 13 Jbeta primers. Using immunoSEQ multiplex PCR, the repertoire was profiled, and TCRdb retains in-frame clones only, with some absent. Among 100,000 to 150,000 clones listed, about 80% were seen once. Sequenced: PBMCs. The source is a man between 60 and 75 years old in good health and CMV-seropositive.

CDR3: CASGDTGTGVYEQYF. The CDR3 bases are TGTGCCAGCGGAGACACCGGGACAGGTGTCTACGAGCAGTACTTC. The chain uses TRBV6-1 and TRBJ2-7; 8 bases are a match to TRBD1. CDR3 length: 15 residues. Germline CDR1 is MNHNS and CDR2 is SASEGT. V was pared by 8 bases and J by 3 bases, with 12 bases of the junction left unmatched.

This CDR3 reads CAIFSPSSAGFAKNIQYF. The CDR3, as DNA: TGTGCCATCTTTTCCCCTTCGTCGGCGGGGTTCGCCAAAAACATTCAGTACTTC. The chain recombines TRBV10-3 with TRBJ2-4, with a possible D match to TRBD2 (6 bases). The CDR3 sequence is 18 residues long. Germline V gene sequence: CDR1 ENHRY, CDR2 SYGVKD. Trimming cost V 8 bases and J 1 base, with 24 bases left between them.

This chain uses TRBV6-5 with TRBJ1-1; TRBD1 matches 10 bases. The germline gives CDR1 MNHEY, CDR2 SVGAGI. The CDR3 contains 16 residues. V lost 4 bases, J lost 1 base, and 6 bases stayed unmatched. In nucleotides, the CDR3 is TGTGCCAGCAGTTCCCGACAGGGGGCAAGGAACACTGAAGCTTTCTTT. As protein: CASSSRQGARNTEAFF.

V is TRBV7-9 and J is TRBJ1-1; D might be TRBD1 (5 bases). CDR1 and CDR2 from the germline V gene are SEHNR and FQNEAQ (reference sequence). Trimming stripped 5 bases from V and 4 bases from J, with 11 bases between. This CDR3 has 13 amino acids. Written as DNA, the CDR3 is TGTGCCAGCAGCACGGACATCAGCACTGAAGCTTTCTTT. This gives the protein CASSTDISTEAFF.

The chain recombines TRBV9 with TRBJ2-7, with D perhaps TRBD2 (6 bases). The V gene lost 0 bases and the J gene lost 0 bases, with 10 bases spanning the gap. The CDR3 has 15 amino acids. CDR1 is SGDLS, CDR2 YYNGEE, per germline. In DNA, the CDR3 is TGTGCCAGCAGCGTAGCCGGGGGAAGCTCCTACGAGCAGTACTTC. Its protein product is CASSVAGGSSYEQYF. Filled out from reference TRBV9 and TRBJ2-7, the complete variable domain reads DSGVTQTPKHLITATGQRVTLRCSPRSGDLSVYWYQQSLDQGLQFLIQYYNGEERAKGNILERFSAQQFPDLHSELNLSSLELGDSALYFCASSVAGGSSYEQYFGPGTRLTVT.

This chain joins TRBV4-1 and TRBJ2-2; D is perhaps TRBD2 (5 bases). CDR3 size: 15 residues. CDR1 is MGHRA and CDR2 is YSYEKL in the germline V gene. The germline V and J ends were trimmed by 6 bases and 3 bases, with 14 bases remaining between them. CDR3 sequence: CASRPSSGDTGELFF. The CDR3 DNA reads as TGCGCCAGCAGGCCTTCGTCCGGGGACACCGGGGAGCTGTTTTTT.

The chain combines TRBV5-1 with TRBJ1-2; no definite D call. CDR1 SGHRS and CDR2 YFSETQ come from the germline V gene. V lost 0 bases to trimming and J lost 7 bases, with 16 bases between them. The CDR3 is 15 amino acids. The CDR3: CASSLDWGGSRGYTF. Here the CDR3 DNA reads TGCGCCAGCAGCTTGGATTGGGGAGGATCGCGTGGCTACACCTTC.

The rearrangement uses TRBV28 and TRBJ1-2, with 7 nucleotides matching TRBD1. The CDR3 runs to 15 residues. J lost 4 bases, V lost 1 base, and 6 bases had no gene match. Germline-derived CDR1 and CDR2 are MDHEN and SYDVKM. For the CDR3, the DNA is TGTGCCAGCAGTTTATTCCGGGACAGCCCCTATGGCTACACCTTC. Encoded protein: CASSLFRDSPYGYTF.

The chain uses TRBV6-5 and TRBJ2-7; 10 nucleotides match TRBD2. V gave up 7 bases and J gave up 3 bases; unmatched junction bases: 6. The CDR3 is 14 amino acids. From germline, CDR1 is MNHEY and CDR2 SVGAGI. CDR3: CASKLAGGFYEQYF. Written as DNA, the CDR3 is TGTGCCAGCAAGTTAGCGGGAGGCTTCTACGAGCAGTACTTC.

CDR3 residues: CASSVGGSGANNEQFF. CDR3 nucleotides: TGTGCCAGCAGCGTAGGAGGTAGCGGGGCAAACAATGAGCAGTTCTTC. The V gene is TRBV9, the J gene TRBJ2-1, with TRBD2 identical over 8 bases. Germline assignment: CDR1 SGDLS and CDR2 YYNGEE. There are 16 residues in the CDR3. The V segment lost 0 bases and the J segment 5 bases; nucleotides outside the gene matches: 7.

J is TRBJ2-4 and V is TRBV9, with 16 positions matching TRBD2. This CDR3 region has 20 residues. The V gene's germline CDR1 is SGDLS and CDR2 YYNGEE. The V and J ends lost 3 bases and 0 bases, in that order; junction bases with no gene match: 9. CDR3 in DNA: TGTGCCAGCAGCGGGGCCGGGACTAGCGGGAGGGTCCTAGCCAAAAACATTCAGTACTTC. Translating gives CASSGAGTSGRVLAKNIQYF.

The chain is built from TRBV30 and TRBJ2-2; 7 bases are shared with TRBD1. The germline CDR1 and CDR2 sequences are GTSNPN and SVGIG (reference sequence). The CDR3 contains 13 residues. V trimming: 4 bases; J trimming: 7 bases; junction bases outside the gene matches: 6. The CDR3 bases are TGTGCCTGGACGAGGGGGCCTGGCGGGGAGCTGTTTTTT. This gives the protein CAWTRGPGGELFF.

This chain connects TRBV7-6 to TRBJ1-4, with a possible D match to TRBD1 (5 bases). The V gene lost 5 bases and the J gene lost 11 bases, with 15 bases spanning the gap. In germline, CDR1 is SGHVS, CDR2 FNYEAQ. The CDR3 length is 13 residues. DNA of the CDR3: TGTGCCAGCAGCGCACAGGTTTGGTGGAAACTGTTTTTT. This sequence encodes CASSAQVWWKLFF.

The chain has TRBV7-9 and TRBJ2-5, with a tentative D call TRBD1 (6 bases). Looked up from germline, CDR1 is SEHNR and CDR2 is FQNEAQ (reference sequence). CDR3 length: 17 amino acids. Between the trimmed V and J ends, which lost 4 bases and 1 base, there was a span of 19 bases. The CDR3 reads CASSSLFGRGFQETQYF. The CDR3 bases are TGTGCCAGCAGCTCCCTATTCGGCAGGGGATTCCAAGAGACCCAGTACTTC.

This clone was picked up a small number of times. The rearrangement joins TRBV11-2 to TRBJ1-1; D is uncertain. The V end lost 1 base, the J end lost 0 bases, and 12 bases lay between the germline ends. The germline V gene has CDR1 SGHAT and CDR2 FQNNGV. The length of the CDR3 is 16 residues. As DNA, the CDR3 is TGTGCCAGCAGCTTAGGCCGGCAGGTCATGAACACTGAAGCTTTCTTT. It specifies CASSLGRQVMNTEAFF.

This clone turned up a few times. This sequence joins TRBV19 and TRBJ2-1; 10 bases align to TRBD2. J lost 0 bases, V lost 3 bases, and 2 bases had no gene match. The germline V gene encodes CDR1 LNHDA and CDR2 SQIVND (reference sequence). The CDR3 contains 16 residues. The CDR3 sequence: CASSIGLAVSYNEQFF. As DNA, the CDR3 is TGTGCCAGTAGTATCGGACTAGCGGTCTCCTACAATGAGCAGTTCTTC.

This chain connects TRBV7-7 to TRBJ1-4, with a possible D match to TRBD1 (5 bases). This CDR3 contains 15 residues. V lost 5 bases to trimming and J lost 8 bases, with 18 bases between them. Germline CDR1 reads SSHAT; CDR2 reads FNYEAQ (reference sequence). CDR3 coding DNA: TGTGCCAGCAGCAGATCCCGGGGGACGGAGGAAAAACTGTTTTTT. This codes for CASSRSRGTEEKLFF.

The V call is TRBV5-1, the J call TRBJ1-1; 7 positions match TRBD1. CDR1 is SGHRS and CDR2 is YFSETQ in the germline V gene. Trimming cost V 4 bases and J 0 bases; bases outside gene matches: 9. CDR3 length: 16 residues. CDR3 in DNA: TGCGCCAGCAGCCCCCAGACAGGGATTATGAACACTGAAGCTTTCTTT. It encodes CASSPQTGIMNTEAFF.

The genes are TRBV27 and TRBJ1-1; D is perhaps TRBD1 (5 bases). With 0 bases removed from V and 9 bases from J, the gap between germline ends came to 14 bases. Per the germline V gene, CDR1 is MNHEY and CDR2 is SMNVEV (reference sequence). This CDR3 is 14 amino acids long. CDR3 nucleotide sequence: TGTGCCAGCAGTTTATCGATGTGGCAGGGCAAAGCTTTCTTT. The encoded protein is CASSLSMWQGKAFF.

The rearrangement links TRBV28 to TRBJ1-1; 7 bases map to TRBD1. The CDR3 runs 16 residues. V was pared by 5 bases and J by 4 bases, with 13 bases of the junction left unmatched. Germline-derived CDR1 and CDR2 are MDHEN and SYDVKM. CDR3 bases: TGTGCCAGCAGTCAAACAGGGGCCCAGAGGGGCACTGAAGCTTTCTTT. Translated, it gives CASSQTGAQRGTEAFF. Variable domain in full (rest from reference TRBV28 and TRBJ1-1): DVKVTQSSRYLVKRTGEKVFLECVQDMDHENMFWYRQDPGLGLRLIYFSYDVKMKEKGDIPEGYSVSREKKERFSLILESASTNQTSMYLCASSQTGAQRGTEAFFGQGTRLTVV.

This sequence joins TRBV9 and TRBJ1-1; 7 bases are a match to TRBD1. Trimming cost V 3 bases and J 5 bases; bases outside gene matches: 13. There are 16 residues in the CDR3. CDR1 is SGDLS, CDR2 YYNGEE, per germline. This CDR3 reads CASSETSKTGITEAFF. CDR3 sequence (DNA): TGTGCCAGCAGCGAGACCTCAAAGACAGGGATAACTGAAGCTTTCTTT.

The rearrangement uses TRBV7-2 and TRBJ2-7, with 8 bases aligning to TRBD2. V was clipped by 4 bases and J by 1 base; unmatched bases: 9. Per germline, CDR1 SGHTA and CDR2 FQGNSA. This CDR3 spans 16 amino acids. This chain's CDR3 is CASSWMGSGSSYEQYF. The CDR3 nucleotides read TGTGCCAGCAGCTGGATGGGCAGCGGGAGTTCCTACGAGCAGTACTTC.

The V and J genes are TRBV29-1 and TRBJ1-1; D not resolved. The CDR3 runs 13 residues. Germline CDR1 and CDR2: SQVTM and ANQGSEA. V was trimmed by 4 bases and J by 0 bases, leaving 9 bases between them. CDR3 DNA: TGCAGCGTTGTGAGGCCGTTGAACACTGAAGCTTTCTTT. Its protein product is CSVVRPLNTEAFF.

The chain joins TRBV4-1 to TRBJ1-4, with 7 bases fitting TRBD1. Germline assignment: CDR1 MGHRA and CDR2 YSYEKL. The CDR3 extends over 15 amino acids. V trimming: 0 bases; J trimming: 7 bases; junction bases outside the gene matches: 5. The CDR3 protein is CASSQDVRGPEKLFF. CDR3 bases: TGCGCCAGCAGCCAAGATGTGAGGGGGCCTGAAAAACTGTTTTTT.

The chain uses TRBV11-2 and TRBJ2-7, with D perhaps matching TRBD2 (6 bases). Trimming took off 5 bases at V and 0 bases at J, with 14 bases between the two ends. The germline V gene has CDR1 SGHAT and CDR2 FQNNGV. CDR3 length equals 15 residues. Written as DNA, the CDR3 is TGTGCCAGCAGCCCCCCCGGGACTCTCTCCTACGAGCAGTACTTC. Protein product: CASSPPGTLSYEQYF. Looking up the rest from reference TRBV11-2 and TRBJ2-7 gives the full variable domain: EAGVAQSPRYKIIEKRQSVAFWCNPISGHATLYWYQQILGQGPKLLIQFQNNGVVDDSQLPKDRFSAERLKGVDSTLKIQPAKLEDSAVYLCASSPPGTLSYEQYFGPGTRLTVT.